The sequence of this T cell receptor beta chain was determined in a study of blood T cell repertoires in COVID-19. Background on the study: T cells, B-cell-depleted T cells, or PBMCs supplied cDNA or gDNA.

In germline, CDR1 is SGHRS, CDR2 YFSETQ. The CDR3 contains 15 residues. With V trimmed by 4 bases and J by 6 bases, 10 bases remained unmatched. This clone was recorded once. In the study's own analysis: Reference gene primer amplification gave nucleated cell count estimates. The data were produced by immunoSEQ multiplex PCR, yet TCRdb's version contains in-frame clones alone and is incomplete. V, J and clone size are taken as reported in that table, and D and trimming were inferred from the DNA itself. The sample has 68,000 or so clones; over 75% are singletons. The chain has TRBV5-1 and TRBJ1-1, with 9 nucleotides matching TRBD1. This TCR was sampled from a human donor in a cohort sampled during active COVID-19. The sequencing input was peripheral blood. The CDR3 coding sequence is TGCGCCAGCAGCCCCCCCACAGGGGGCAAAGCTGAAGCTTTCTTT. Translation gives CASSPPTGGKAEAFF.